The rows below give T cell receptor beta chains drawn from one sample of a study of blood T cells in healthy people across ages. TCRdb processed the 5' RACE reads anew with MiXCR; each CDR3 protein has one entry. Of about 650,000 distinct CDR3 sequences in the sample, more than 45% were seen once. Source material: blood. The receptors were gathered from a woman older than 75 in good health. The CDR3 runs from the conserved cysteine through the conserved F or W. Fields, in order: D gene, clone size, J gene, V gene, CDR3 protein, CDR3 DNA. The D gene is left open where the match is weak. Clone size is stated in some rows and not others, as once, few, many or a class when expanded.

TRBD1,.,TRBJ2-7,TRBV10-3,CAISGPGQGTYEQYF,TGTGCCATCAGTGGTCCGGGACAGGGTACCTACGAGCAGTACTTC
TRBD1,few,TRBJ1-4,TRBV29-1,CSAEGGGSEKLFF,TGCAGCGCCGAAGGAGGGGGCAGTGAAAAACTGTTTTTT
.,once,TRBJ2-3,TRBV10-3,CAISARGDFTDTQYF,TGTGCCATCAGTGCCAGGGGAGATTTCACAGATACGCAGTATTTT
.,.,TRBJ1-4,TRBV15,CATSRDPRQGSEKLFF,TGTGCCACCAGCAGAGATCCTCGGCAGGGGAGTGAAAAACTGTTTTTT
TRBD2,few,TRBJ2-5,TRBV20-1,CSARDPTSGRTAEQYF,TGCAGTGCTAGAGACCCGACTAGCGGGAGAACGGCTGAGCAGTACTTC
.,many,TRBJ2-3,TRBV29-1,CSVDRGGTDTQYF,TGCAGCGTTGACAGGGGGGGCACAGATACGCAGTATTTT
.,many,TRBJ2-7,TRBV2,CASSRIGRSYEQYF,TGTGCCAGCAGTCGAATTGGCAGGTCTTACGAGCAGTACTTC
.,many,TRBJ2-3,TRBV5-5,CASSLVGGFTDTQYF,TGTGCCAGCAGCTTGGTCGGCGGCTTCACAGATACGCAGTATTTT
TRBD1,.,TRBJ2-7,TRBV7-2,CASSFIGTVTLSEQYF,TGTGCCAGCAGCTTTATAGGGACAGTGACACTGTCCGAGCAGTACTTC
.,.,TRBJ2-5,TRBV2,CASREGDYQETQYF,TGTGCCAGCAGGGAAGGTGACTACCAAGAGACCCAGTACTTC
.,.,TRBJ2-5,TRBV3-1,CASSQAWGYNERYF,TGTGCCAGCAGCCAAGCCTGGGGCTACAATGAGCGGTACTTC
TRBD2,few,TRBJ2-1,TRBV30,CAWSGTSLGQNEQFF,TGTGCCTGGAGTGGGACTAGCTTGGGGCAGAATGAGCAGTTCTTC
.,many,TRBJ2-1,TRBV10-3,CAISLGVNEQFF,TGTGCCATCAGCCTGGGGGTCAATGAGCAGTTCTTC
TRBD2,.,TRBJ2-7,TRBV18,CASSPRYSGRPSYNEQYF,TGTGCCAGCTCACCAAGGTACTCCGGGAGGCCTTCCTACAATGAGCAGTACTTC
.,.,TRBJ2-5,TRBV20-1,CSARTDQETQYF,TGCAGTGCGCGGACAGACCAAGAGACCCAGTACTTC
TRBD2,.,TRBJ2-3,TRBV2,CASRIPGLAGADTQYF,TGTGCCAGCAGGATCCCTGGACTAGCGGGAGCAGATACGCAGTATTTT